This is a list of T cell receptor beta chains from one sample in a study of CD8+CD57+ T cells in acquired aplastic anemia. TCRdb passed the reads through MiXCR, listing each CDR3 protein once. The data contain 200,000 to 250,000 distinct CDR3 sequences, around 45% of them singletons. The sequenced sample was sorted CD4+, CD8+, or CD8+CD57+ T cells (not recorded which) from PBMCs. The receptor set was obtained from a human donor with aplastic anemia. Both conserved end residues are part of each CDR3. D genes are given only for firm matches. Size values are once, few and many counts, or a class for expanded clones, and some rows have none.

D	size	V	J	length	CDR3	DNA
-	many	TRBV13	TRBJ1-3	16	CASSLRGGSGGNTIYF	TGTGCCAGCAGCTTACGAGGGGGATCGGGCGGAAACACCATATATTTT
TRBD1	many	TRBV5-5	TRBJ1-1	11	CASSAGQGSFF	TGTGCCAGCAGCGCGGGACAGGGCTCATTCTTT
TRBD1	-	TRBV20-1	TRBJ1-1	14	CSAEGQLMNTEAFF	TGCAGTGCCGAGGGACAGTTGATGAACACTGAAGCTTTCTTT
-	-	TRBV5-1	TRBJ1-2	13	CASGGAASYGYTF	TGCGCCAGTGGTGGGGCAGCAAGCTATGGCTACACCTTC
TRBD2	many	TRBV20-1	TRBJ2-1	15	CSANTLGLAFNEQFF	TGCAGTGCTAATACATTGGGACTAGCGTTTAATGAGCAGTTCTTC
-	-	TRBV7-2	TRBJ2-7	14	CASSTGPMTYEQYF	TGTGCCAGTTCAACAGGGCCGATGACCTACGAGCAGTACTTC
TRBD1	many	TRBV24-1	TRBJ2-1	13	CATSERTGDEQFF	TGTGCCACCAGTGAACGGACAGGGGATGAGCAGTTCTTC
TRBD2	few	TRBV7-8	TRBJ2-3	15	CASRLTSGVIDTQYF	TGTGCCAGCAGGCTGACTAGCGGGGTGATAGATACGCAGTATTTT
-	few	TRBV25-1	TRBJ2-7	14	CASSGQGITYEQYF	TGTGCCAGCAGTGGGCAGGGGATCACCTACGAGCAGTACTTC
-	many	TRBV7-9	TRBJ2-1	15	CASSPAGTPYNEQFF	TGTGCCAGCAGCCCCGCCGGGACACCCTACAATGAGCAGTTCTTC
TRBD1	-	TRBV7-2	TRBJ2-7	15	CASSRTGTGAHEQYF	TGTGCCAGCAGCCGGACCGGGACAGGGGCCCACGAGCAGTACTTC
-	-	TRBV5-6	TRBJ1-2	13	CASSLAAGSSYTF	TGTGCCAGCAGCTTGGCGGCAGGGAGTAGCTACACCTTC
TRBD2	-	TRBV9	TRBJ2-3	16	CASSRGTSGGSDTQYF	TGTGCCAGCAGCCGTGGGACTAGCGGGGGGTCGGATACGCAGTATTTT
TRBD2	few	TRBV4-2	TRBJ2-2	17	CASSQDLSGGYTGELFF	TGTGCCAGCAGCCAAGATCTTAGCGGGGGGTACACCGGGGAGCTGTTTTTT
TRBD2	-	TRBV12-3/TRBV12-4	TRBJ2-5	11	CASRPWGGEYF	TGTGCCAGCAGGCCCTGGGGGGGGGAGTACTTC
TRBD1	-	TRBV12-3/TRBV12-4	TRBJ1-2	13	CASSTRQGAGYTF	TGTGCCAGCAGTACTCGACAGGGGGCTGGCTACACCTTC
TRBD2	-	TRBV9	TRBJ2-5	15	CASSARAGGEETQYF	TGTGCCAGCAGCGCGAGAGCGGGGGGGGAAGAGACCCAGTACTTC
-	-	TRBV15	TRBJ1-2	16	CATSRDLGTRVHGYTF	TGTGCCACCAGCAGAGATCTGGGGACCAGGGTTCATGGCTACACCTTC
TRBD1	-	TRBV2	TRBJ2-1	11	CASMWAGGKFF	TGTGCCAGCATGTGGGCAGGGGGTAAGTTCTTC
TRBD2	few	TRBV20-1	TRBJ2-1	15	CSARSGWLAADEQFF	TGCAGTGCTAGGTCGGGTTGGCTAGCGGCGGATGAGCAGTTCTTC
-	-	TRBV6-5	TRBJ2-7	15	CASTPRGTLHYEQYF	TGTGCCAGCACCCCGAGAGGGACATTACACTACGAGCAGTACTTC
-	-	TRBV14	TRBJ2-7	16	CASSQEAGSSSYEQYF	TGTGCCAGCAGCCAAGAGGCAGGGTCTTCCTCCTACGAGCAGTACTTC
TRBD2	once	TRBV7-2	TRBJ2-3	18	CASSLDFSGLAGSNEQYF	TGTGCCAGCAGCTTAGACTTCTCGGGACTAGCGGGGAGCAATGAGCAGTATTTT
-	-	TRBV7-9	TRBJ1-1	10	CASSPRLDFF	TGTGCCAGCAGCCCGCGACTAGACTTCTTT
-	many	TRBV2	TRBJ2-7	15	CASSEALRSKNEQCF	TGTGCCAGCAGTGAAGCGCTTCGGTCAAAGAACGAGCAGTGCTTC
-	many	TRBV5-5	TRBJ1-1	14	CASSLNIRGTEAFF	TGTGCCAGCAGCCTTAATATCAGGGGCACTGAAGCTTTCTTT
-	many	TRBV4-3	TRBJ1-3	16	CASSQREVSSGNTIYF	TGCGCCAGCAGCCAACGGGAAGTGAGCTCTGGAAACACCATATATTTT
-	-	TRBV6-1	TRBJ1-1	14	CASSYGQGVTEAFF	TGTGCCAGCAGTTACGGCCAGGGAGTGACTGAAGCTTTCTTT